This is a list of T cell receptor beta chains from one sample in a study of molecular identifiers for immune sequencing clone quantification. Each CDR3 protein gets one entry after TCRdb re-called the PCR reads with MiXCR. The sample contains approximately 680,000 distinct CDR3 sequences, about 25% of which appear only once. Material: naive CD8+ T cells from blood, with Jurkat cell RNA spiked in. The receptors stem from a human donor in good health. Some libraries in this study had Jurkat cell RNA spiked in. Both conserved end residues are part of each CDR3. Each record gives: J gene, D gene, V gene, clone size, CDR3 DNA, CDR3 protein. D genes are given only for firm matches. Not every row has a clone size; where given, it reads once, few, many or a size class.

J gene: TRBJ2-7; D gene: TRBD1; V gene: TRBV27; clone size: many; CDR3 DNA: TGTGCCAGCAGTTTAGAACAGGGGCCCCCTTACGAGCAGTACTTC; CDR3 protein: CASSLEQGPPYEQYF
J gene: TRBJ1-2; D gene: TRBD1; V gene: TRBV20-1; clone size: -; CDR3 DNA: TGCGGTGCGATTTTGGGGACAGGAGGGGATAACTATGGCTACACCTTC; CDR3 protein: CGAILGTGGDNYGYTF
J gene: TRBJ2-2; D gene: TRBD2; V gene: TRBV6-1; clone size: -; CDR3 DNA: TGTCCCAGCAGCGGGGATTCCAGGGCCGCGGAGCTGTTTTTT; CDR3 protein: CPSSGDSRAAELFF
J gene: TRBJ2-7; D gene: TRBD2; V gene: TRBV27; clone size: -; CDR3 DNA: TGTGCCAGCAGGCTAGCGGGGGGGCTCTCCTACGAGCAGTACTTC; CDR3 protein: CASRLAGGLSYEQYF
J gene: TRBJ2-1; D gene: TRBD2; V gene: TRBV4-3; clone size: many; CDR3 DNA: TGCGCCAGCAGCCAAGGTTTAAAGGGACTAGACAATGAGCAGTTCTTC; CDR3 protein: CASSQGLKGLDNEQFF
J gene: TRBJ2-1; D gene: TRBD2; V gene: TRBV6-2/TRBV6-3; clone size: many; CDR3 DNA: TGTGCCAGCAGTTATTTCGAGCGGGAGGACAATGAGCAGTTCTTC; CDR3 protein: CASSYFEREDNEQFF
J gene: TRBJ2-3; D gene: TRBD1; V gene: TRBV19; clone size: many; CDR3 DNA: TGTGCCAGTACCCCCGGACAGGCCTTAGGAGATACGCAGTATTTT; CDR3 protein: CASTPGQALGDTQYF
J gene: TRBJ2-7; D gene: TRBD2; V gene: TRBV5-4; clone size: many; CDR3 DNA: TGTGCCAGCAGCTTTGGGACTAGCGGAGCTTACGAGCAGTACTTC; CDR3 protein: CASSFGTSGAYEQYF
J gene: TRBJ2-7; D gene: -; V gene: TRBV7-9; clone size: -; CDR3 DNA: TGTGCCAGCAGCTTAGTGGGGGACCTGCACGAGCAGTACTTC; CDR3 protein: CASSLVGDLHEQYF
J gene: TRBJ1-1; D gene: -; V gene: TRBV5-1; clone size: many; CDR3 DNA: TGCGCCAGCAGCTTGGTGATGGCCGACGCAATAAACACTGAAGCTTTCTTT; CDR3 protein: CASSLVMADAINTEAFF
J gene: TRBJ2-3; D gene: -; V gene: TRBV29-1; clone size: many; CDR3 DNA: TGCAGCGTCCAACCGAGCAGCACAGATACGCAGTATTTT; CDR3 protein: CSVQPSSTDTQYF
J gene: TRBJ2-3; D gene: TRBD2; V gene: TRBV12-3/TRBV12-4; clone size: few; CDR3 DNA: TGTGCCAGCAGTTTCCCCCCGGGATCGGGGGGGTACAGAGATACGCAGTATTTT; CDR3 protein: CASSFPPGSGGYRDTQYF
J gene: TRBJ2-7; D gene: -; V gene: TRBV4-1; clone size: -; CDR3 DNA: TGCGCCAGCAGCCAAGATAGAGAGGGCTCCTACGAGCAGTACTTC; CDR3 protein: CASSQDREGSYEQYF
J gene: TRBJ2-7; D gene: -; V gene: TRBV27; clone size: many; CDR3 DNA: TGTGCCAGCAGTACAACGGACAGTGAGGGACTGCTCGAGCAGTACTTC; CDR3 protein: CASSTTDSEGLLEQYF
J gene: TRBJ1-6; D gene: -; V gene: TRBV7-6; clone size: many; CDR3 DNA: TGTGCCAGCAGTGTCCGGGAAACTCCGTGGTCCTATAATTCACCCCTCCACTTT; CDR3 protein: CASSVRETPWSYNSPLHF
J gene: TRBJ1-3; D gene: TRBD1; V gene: TRBV7-9; clone size: -; CDR3 DNA: TGTGCCAGCATCGGTACAGGGGGAAGAGGAAACACCATATATTTT; CDR3 protein: CASIGTGGRGNTIYF
J gene: TRBJ2-7; D gene: -; V gene: TRBV27; clone size: few; CDR3 DNA: TGTGCCAGCAGTTTGACACCCCAATACGAGCAGTACTTC; CDR3 protein: CASSLTPQYEQYF
J gene: TRBJ2-1; D gene: -; V gene: TRBV4-1; clone size: few; CDR3 DNA: TGCGCCAGCAGCGATCGCCCGGGCCCTAGCTCCTACAATGAGCAGTTCTTC; CDR3 protein: CASSDRPGPSSYNEQFF
J gene: TRBJ2-2; D gene: -; V gene: TRBV6-2/TRBV6-3; clone size: few; CDR3 DNA: TGTGCCAGCAGTTACGGGAAGTTCAGGGCCCCCGGGGAGCTGTTTTTT; CDR3 protein: CASSYGKFRAPGELFF
J gene: TRBJ2-3; D gene: TRBD1; V gene: TRBV3-1; clone size: many; CDR3 DNA: TGTGCCAGCAGCCTAAAGATACAGGGGACAGATACGCAGTATTTT; CDR3 protein: CASSLKIQGTDTQYF
J gene: TRBJ2-7; D gene: -; V gene: TRBV29-1; clone size: many; CDR3 DNA: TGCAGCGTTGTCCGGCAGGGTAGCGAGCAGTACTTC; CDR3 protein: CSVVRQGSEQYF
J gene: TRBJ2-1; D gene: TRBD2; V gene: TRBV9; clone size: -; CDR3 DNA: TGTGCCAGCAGCGTAGCTTATGCGGGAGGTAACAATGAGCAGTTCTTC; CDR3 protein: CASSVAYAGGNNEQFF
J gene: TRBJ2-7; D gene: TRBD1; V gene: TRBV19; clone size: many; CDR3 DNA: TGTGCCAGCAGCCCGGGACAGACCTACGAGCAGTACTTC; CDR3 protein: CASSPGQTYEQYF
J gene: TRBJ2-1; D gene: TRBD2; V gene: TRBV13; clone size: -; CDR3 DNA: TGTGCCAGCAGCAAACTAGCGGGGGGCTCCTACAATGAGCAGTTCTTC; CDR3 protein: CASSKLAGGSYNEQFF
J gene: TRBJ2-2; D gene: -; V gene: TRBV5-6; clone size: many; CDR3 DNA: TGTGCCAGCAGCTTGGGACGACCAGGGGAGCTGTTTTTT; CDR3 protein: CASSLGRPGELFF
J gene: TRBJ2-3; D gene: TRBD2; V gene: TRBV9; clone size: -; CDR3 DNA: TGTGCCAGCAGCGTAGAAGGTAGCGGGCTCAGCACAGATACGCAGTATTTT; CDR3 protein: CASSVEGSGLSTDTQYF
J gene: TRBJ2-7; D gene: TRBD2; V gene: TRBV20-1; clone size: many; CDR3 DNA: TGCAGTGCTAGGGAAAGCGGGAAGCTTTACGAGCAGTACTTC; CDR3 protein: CSARESGKLYEQYF
J gene: TRBJ1-1; D gene: -; V gene: TRBV7-9; clone size: -; CDR3 DNA: TGTGCCAGCAGCTTAGCGAACGGAGAAGCTTTCTTT; CDR3 protein: CASSLANGEAFF
J gene: TRBJ2-7; D gene: TRBD2; V gene: TRBV14; clone size: few; CDR3 DNA: TGTGCCAGCAGCCAAGTAGCGGGCTACTACGAGCAGTACTTC; CDR3 protein: CASSQVAGYYEQYF
J gene: TRBJ1-4; D gene: -; V gene: TRBV2; clone size: -; CDR3 DNA: TGTGCCAGCAGATCCGAGGGGGGGGAAAAACTGTTTTTT; CDR3 protein: CASRSEGGEKLFF
J gene: TRBJ2-7; D gene: TRBD2; V gene: TRBV7-6; clone size: few; CDR3 DNA: TGTGCCAGCAGCTTGGCCCGGGGGGGGCAGAGCTCCTACGAGCAGTACTTC; CDR3 protein: CASSLARGGQSSYEQYF
J gene: TRBJ1-4; D gene: -; V gene: TRBV30; clone size: few; CDR3 DNA: TGTGCCTGGAGTGTACTTAATATAGCAACTAATGAAAAACTGTTTTTT; CDR3 protein: CAWSVLNIATNEKLFF
J gene: TRBJ1-5; D gene: TRBD1; V gene: TRBV15; clone size: many; CDR3 DNA: TGTGCCACCAGCAGAGATCTGACAGGGCAATTAAATCAGCCCCAGCATTTT; CDR3 protein: CATSRDLTGQLNQPQHF
J gene: TRBJ1-4; D gene: TRBD1; V gene: TRBV7-6; clone size: few; CDR3 DNA: TGTGCCAGCAGCTTCCAACAGGGGGCGGTTAATGAAAAACTGTTTTTT; CDR3 protein: CASSFQQGAVNEKLFF
J gene: TRBJ2-3; D gene: TRBD2; V gene: TRBV5-1; clone size: -; CDR3 DNA: TGCGCCAGCAGCTTTACGGCGGGAGGAATCACCGATACGCAGTATTTT; CDR3 protein: CASSFTAGGITDTQYF
J gene: TRBJ1-5; D gene: TRBD1; V gene: TRBV6-2/TRBV6-3; clone size: many; CDR3 DNA: TGTGCCAGCAGCGACAGGGGAGTGCTAGAGTATAATCAGCCCCAGCATTTT; CDR3 protein: CASSDRGVLEYNQPQHF
J gene: TRBJ2-1; D gene: TRBD2; V gene: TRBV5-6; clone size: -; CDR3 DNA: TGTGCCAGCAACTTGGCACTAGCGGGAGGGGTCGAGTTCTTC; CDR3 protein: CASNLALAGGVEFF
J gene: TRBJ2-7; D gene: TRBD1; V gene: TRBV27; clone size: many; CDR3 DNA: TGTGCCAGCAGTCATAAGAGGACAGGGGGGCCCTACGAGCAGTACTTC; CDR3 protein: CASSHKRTGGPYEQYF
J gene: TRBJ2-7; D gene: TRBD1; V gene: TRBV28; clone size: many; CDR3 DNA: TGTGCCAGCAGACACGTACAGGGGGCCTACGAGCAGTACTTC; CDR3 protein: CASRHVQGAYEQYF
J gene: TRBJ2-5; D gene: -; V gene: TRBV12-3/TRBV12-4; clone size: many; CDR3 DNA: TGCGCCAGCAGCTTCGTAAGGCAAGAGACCCAGTACTTC; CDR3 protein: CASSFVRQETQYF
J gene: TRBJ1-2; D gene: -; V gene: TRBV28; clone size: many; CDR3 DNA: TGTGCCAGCAGTTTAGATTCGGGGTCCATCTATGGCTACACCTTC; CDR3 protein: CASSLDSGSIYGYTF
J gene: TRBJ2-7; D gene: -; V gene: TRBV2; clone size: many; CDR3 DNA: TGTGCCAGCAGTGAAGCCCGGACCTACGAGCAGTACTTC; CDR3 protein: CASSEARTYEQYF
J gene: TRBJ2-3; D gene: TRBD2; V gene: TRBV5-1; clone size: many; CDR3 DNA: TGCGCCAGCAGCGGGGCCCTAGCGGGGACACAGAGGACGCAGTATTTT; CDR3 protein: CASSGALAGTQRTQYF
J gene: TRBJ2-7; D gene: -; V gene: TRBV27; clone size: -; CDR3 DNA: TGTGCCAACAGTTTAGTCACCGGCTACGAGCAGTACTTC; CDR3 protein: CANSLVTGYEQYF
J gene: TRBJ2-7; D gene: TRBD2; V gene: TRBV24-1; clone size: once; CDR3 DNA: TGTGCCACCAGTCCAGGACTAGCGGATGGGGGGTCCTACGAGCAGTACTTC; CDR3 protein: CATSPGLADGGSYEQYF
J gene: TRBJ2-5; D gene: -; V gene: TRBV5-1; clone size: many; CDR3 DNA: TGCGCCAGCAGCTTGTACCAGGACCAAGAGACCCAGTACTTC; CDR3 protein: CASSLYQDQETQYF
J gene: TRBJ2-5; D gene: -; V gene: TRBV7-3; clone size: -; CDR3 DNA: TGTGCCAGCAGCGTCGCTGGCCAAGAGACCCAGTACTTC; CDR3 protein: CASSVAGQETQYF
J gene: TRBJ2-3; D gene: TRBD2; V gene: TRBV27; clone size: many; CDR3 DNA: TGTGCCAGCAGTCCCAGTCCGTTTGCGGGGGGGCCCGCAGATACGCAGTATTTT; CDR3 protein: CASSPSPFAGGPADTQYF
J gene: TRBJ1-3; D gene: -; V gene: TRBV28; clone size: many; CDR3 DNA: TGTGCCAGCAGCACTTTAAGGTCCTCTGGAAACACCATATATTTT; CDR3 protein: CASSTLRSSGNTIYF
J gene: TRBJ2-7; D gene: TRBD1; V gene: TRBV20-1; clone size: -; CDR3 DNA: TGCAGTGCTAGAGTCCGGGACAGGGGATCCTACGAGCAGTACTTC; CDR3 protein: CSARVRDRGSYEQYF
J gene: TRBJ2-3; D gene: TRBD2; V gene: TRBV27; clone size: -; CDR3 DNA: TGTGCCAGCAGTTTATGGGGAGGGGAAAGCAATCAGCCCCAGTATTTT; CDR3 protein: CASSLWGGESNQPQYF
J gene: TRBJ1-6; D gene: -; V gene: TRBV9; clone size: few; CDR3 DNA: TGTGCCAGCAGCGTAGTGGGAGGCGTCACCGATTCACCCCTCCACTTT; CDR3 protein: CASSVVGGVTDSPLHF
J gene: TRBJ2-7; D gene: -; V gene: TRBV6-5; clone size: -; CDR3 DNA: TGTGCCAGCAGTTACTTGGGGCATGGGGTCGAGCAGTACTTC; CDR3 protein: CASSYLGHGVEQYF
J gene: TRBJ1-5; D gene: -; V gene: TRBV4-3; clone size: few; CDR3 DNA: TGCGCCAACAGCCAAGATATAGGGGAAAATCAGCCCCAGCATTTT; CDR3 protein: CANSQDIGENQPQHF
J gene: TRBJ2-7; D gene: -; V gene: TRBV19; clone size: -; CDR3 DNA: TGTGCCAGTAGTATTAGTACCTCCTACGAGCAGTACTTC; CDR3 protein: CASSISTSYEQYF
J gene: TRBJ2-2; D gene: TRBD2; V gene: TRBV29-1; clone size: -; CDR3 DNA: TGCAGCGTGGTGACTAGCGGGAGGGCCACCGGGGAGCTGTTTTTT; CDR3 protein: CSVVTSGRATGELFF